The 25 T cell receptor beta chains listed next were all sequenced from one sample in a study of shared clonotypes between healthy human individuals. Here immunoSEQ multiplex PCR was the method, and the copy in TCRdb shows in-frame clones only, minus some. This sample yields a few hundred thousand clones, of which less than 80% are seen a single time; about 12% belongs to the top ten. The specimen sequenced was PBMCs. The receptors were gathered from a woman between 40 and 55 years old in good health. Some clones in this sample may be carry-over from other donors' samples.

This clone was found a few times. The chain carries TRBV7-2 and TRBJ2-7; D may correspond to TRBD1 or TRBD2 (5 bases each). The germline CDR1 and CDR2 sequences are SGHTA and FQGNSA. With 5 bases removed from V and 6 bases from J, the gap between germline ends came to 11 bases. The CDR3 totals 12 residues. The CDR3 spells CASSPEGFEQYF. The CDR3 DNA follows: TGTGCCAGCAGCCCCGAGGGGTTCGAGCAGTACTTC.

V is TRBV6-1 and J is TRBJ1-1; maybe TRBD1 (5 bases). Germline CDR1 reads MNHNS; CDR2 reads SASEGT. Trimming stripped 3 bases from V and 2 bases from J, with 22 bases between. The length of the CDR3 is 18 residues. The CDR3 here is CASSEGDGVLKGNTEAFF. Here the CDR3 DNA reads TGTGCCAGCAGTGAGGGGGACGGGGTACTGAAAGGTAACACTGAAGCTTTCTTT.

The gene calls are TRBV7-9 and TRBJ2-7; 10 bases are a match to TRBD2. Germline CDR1 and CDR2: SEHNR and FQNEAQ (reference sequence). The CDR3 runs 15 residues. V dropped 4 bases and J dropped 7; count of bases not matched to a gene: 10. In nucleotides, the CDR3 is TGTGCCAGCAGCTCCCGGACTAGCGGAGGCCATGAGCAGTACTTC. Translated: CASSSRTSGGHEQYF.

The rearrangement joins TRBV5-4 to TRBJ2-1, with TRBD2 matching over 9 bases. The V segment lost 0 bases and the J segment 5 bases; nucleotides outside the gene matches: 6. Germline loops: CDR1 SGHNT, CDR2 YYREEE (reference sequence). This CDR3 has 16 residues. CDR3 in amino acids: CASSLAGASGDNEQFF. The CDR3 DNA reads as TGTGCCAGCAGCTTGGCCGGCGCTAGCGGGGACAATGAGCAGTTCTTC.

V gene TRBV6-6 combines with J gene TRBJ2-1, with 8 bases identical to TRBD2. Losses at the gene ends were 5 bases for V and 6 bases for J; bases not matched to a gene: 12. The CDR3 totals 16 residues. Germline V CDR1 and CDR2: MNHNY, SVGAGI (reference sequence). The CDR3 DNA reads TGTGCCAGCAGTCCCTCCGGCAGCGGGAGTTCCAATGAGCAGTTCTTC. Translated: CASSPSGSGSSNEQFF.

The chain combines TRBV29-1 with TRBJ1-2; D gene uncertain. Germline CDR1 reads SQVTM; CDR2 reads ANQGSEA. Trimming stripped 5 bases from V and 2 bases from J, with 6 bases between. The CDR3 consists of 11 residues. The CDR3 nucleotides are TGCAGCGTTTGGTCAAACTATGGCTACACCTTC. Encoded protein: CSVWSNYGYTF.

The gene calls are TRBV6-1 and TRBJ1-1; a possible D gene is TRBD1 (6 bases). Trimming pared 6 bases from V and 4 bases from J, leaving 15 bases between. The length of the CDR3 is 14 residues. Germline V gene data show CDR1 as MNHNS and CDR2 as SASEGT. The CDR3 DNA is TGTGCCAGCAGCGTACAGGGACCCCCCACTGAAGCTTTCTTT. Its protein is CASSVQGPPTEAFF.

This clone was detected only a few times. The chain links TRBV28 to TRBJ1-1, with a weak D call TRBD1 (5 bases). The CDR3 runs 14 residues. The germline V gene encodes CDR1 MDHEN and CDR2 SYDVKM. V was trimmed by 7 bases and J by 1 base, leaving 13 bases between them. The CDR3 sequence is CASTLGRENTEAFF. The CDR3 bases are TGTGCCAGCACCCTGGGACGGGAGAACACTGAAGCTTTCTTT.

This chain joins TRBV19 and TRBJ2-1; no clear D gene. Trimming took 2 bases from V and 2 from J, leaving 4 bases between them. CDR3 size: 13 residues. Per germline, CDR1 LNHDA and CDR2 SQIVND (reference sequence). CDR3 residues: CASSIRAYNEQFF. DNA of the CDR3: TGTGCCAGTAGTATAAGGGCCTACAATGAGCAGTTCTTC.

There are a few counts of this clone. This sequence joins TRBV10-3 and TRBJ2-7; TRBD2 agrees at 7 bases. The trim removed 6 bases at V and 3 bases at J, leaving 8 bases unmatched. Per the germline V gene, CDR1 is ENHRY and CDR2 is SYGVKD. This CDR3 is 14 amino acids long. Here the CDR3 reads CAIRGGSTIYEQYF. CDR3 nucleotides: TGTGCCATCAGGGGCGGGAGTACCATCTACGAGCAGTACTTC.

The chain links TRBV6-6 to TRBJ1-5; unclear D gene. Per germline, CDR1 MNHNY and CDR2 SVGAGI (reference sequence). The CDR3 sequence is 13 residues long. V lost 6 bases and J lost 0, with 6 bases in between. The CDR3 nucleotides read TGTGCCAGCAGCTACAATAGCAATCAGCCCCAGCATTTT. This encodes CASSYNSNQPQHF.

This chain links TRBV6-5 with TRBJ2-5; D remains ambiguous. CDR1 is MNHEY, CDR2 SVGAGI, per germline. CDR3 length: 13 residues. The germline V and J ends were trimmed by 0 bases and 10 bases, with 12 bases remaining between them. This CDR3 reads CASSYSTRSDQYF. CDR3 nucleotide sequence: TGTGCCAGCAGTTACTCGACTCGATCGGACCAGTACTTC.

This clone was counted once. This rearrangement joins TRBV5-1 to TRBJ2-5; tentatively, D is TRBD1 (5 bases). CDR1 is SGHRS and CDR2 is YFSETQ in the germline V gene. Trimming left V 2 bases short and J 7 bases short, with 15 bases between. The CDR3 covers 14 residues. DNA for the CDR3: TGCGCCAGCAGCTTTGAACAGGCTCACGCGACCCAGTACTTC. It encodes CASSFEQAHATQYF.

The V and J genes are TRBV6-5 and TRBJ1-2, with D perhaps matching TRBD1 (6 bases). V was cut by 6 bases and J by 4 bases, with 15 bases left in between. The CDR3 contains 14 residues. The V gene's germline CDR1 is MNHEY and CDR2 SVGAGI. The CDR3 sequence is CASSQTGKSYGYTF. CDR3 sequence (DNA): TGTGCCAGCAGCCAGACAGGTAAATCCTATGGCTACACCTTC.

This clone was seen just once. The genes are TRBV29-1 and TRBJ1-1, with 9 positions matching TRBD1. There are 15 residues in the CDR3. Germline V gene sequence: CDR1 SQVTM, CDR2 ANQGSEA. With V trimmed by 4 bases and J by 3 bases, 9 bases remained unmatched. The CDR3 sequence is CSVGWDRAWDTEAFF. CDR3 coding DNA: TGCAGCGTTGGGTGGGACAGGGCTTGGGACACTGAAGCTTTCTTT.

The J gene is TRBJ2-5, the V gene TRBV7-3, with D hard to call. CDR3 size: 11 residues. Germline V gene lookup returns CDR1 SGHTA and CDR2 FQGTGA. V lost 3 bases and J 5 bases, leaving 4 bases between the germline ends. The CDR3 nucleotides are TGTGCCAGCAGCTTCTTGGAGACCCAGTACTTC. Its translation: CASSFLETQYF.

This chain connects TRBV14 to TRBJ2-7; D possibly uses TRBD1 or TRBD2 (5 bases each). V was cut by 4 bases and J by 4 bases, with 11 bases left in between. Germline CDR1 SGHDN, CDR2 FVKESK. The CDR3 runs 13 residues. The CDR3 nucleotides are TGTGCCAGCAGCCTGGGACCAAGATACGAGCAGTACTTC. The encoded protein is CASSLGPRYEQYF.

This clone was seen a handful of times. The V gene is TRBV4-2, the J gene TRBJ2-6; possible D gene TRBD2, 7 bases. Trimming removed 3 bases from V and 0 bases from J, with 18 bases in between. Germline lookup yields CDR1 LGHNA and CDR2 YNFKEQ. This CDR3 has 19 residues. CDR3 sequence: CASSQDRGGGTSGANVLTF. In nucleotides, the CDR3 is TGTGCCAGCAGCCAGGATAGGGGAGGGGGGACCTCTGGGGCCAACGTCCTGACTTTC.

J is TRBJ2-5 and V is TRBV4-2; 7 bases agree with TRBD2. The germline V gene encodes CDR1 LGHNA and CDR2 YNFKEQ. The V and J ends lost 2 bases and 5 bases, in that order; junction bases with no gene match: 26. The CDR3 has 21 amino acids. The CDR3 nucleotides read TGTGCCAGCAGCCAATTAGGGTCCGAGGTTGGGGCGGGAGAAGGATTGGAGACCCAGTACTTC. This codes for CASSQLGSEVGAGEGLETQYF.

The chain uses TRBV4-1 and TRBJ2-3; no clear D. V was pared by 1 base and J by 5 bases, with 10 bases between. The CDR3 is 14 residues long. CDR1 is MGHRA, CDR2 YSYEKL, per germline. The CDR3 spells CASSQVVPRDTQYF. For the CDR3, the DNA is TGCGCCAGCAGCCAAGTCGTCCCCCGAGATACGCAGTATTTT.

The chain employs TRBV19 and TRBJ2-1; no firm D call. CDR1 and CDR2 from the germline V gene are LNHDA and SQIVND (reference sequence). V gave up 6 bases and J gave up 1 base, with 7 bases separating them. The CDR3 has 13 amino acids. The CDR3 bases are TGTGCCAGTAGCCCCGGTTCCTACAATGAGCAGTTCTTC. Translated: CASSPGSYNEQFF.

This chain connects TRBV18 to TRBJ2-4; D is perhaps TRBD1 (6 bases). The CDR3 sequence is 15 residues long. CDR1 is KGHSH and CDR2 is LQKENI in the germline V gene. V lost 3 bases, J lost 8 bases, and 17 bases lay in between. The CDR3 loop reads CASSPAQGRTDIQYF. DNA for the CDR3: TGTGCCAGCTCACCCGCACAGGGTAGGACGGACATTCAGTACTTC.

V gene TRBV9 combines with J gene TRBJ2-3; TRBD2 matches 14 bases. Per germline, CDR1 SGDLS and CDR2 YYNGEE. The CDR3 covers 17 residues. Trimming cost V 4 bases and J 4 bases; bases outside gene matches: 8. Here the CDR3 reads CASSSRGLAGVSDTQYF. In nucleotides, the CDR3 is TGTGCCAGCAGCAGTAGGGGACTAGCGGGAGTATCAGATACGCAGTATTTT.

The rearrangement links TRBV5-1 to TRBJ2-1; 7 bases fit TRBD2. CDR3 size: 15 residues. The V gene end was trimmed by 0 bases and the J gene end by 4 bases; junction bases not matched to a gene: 4. Looked up from germline, CDR1 is SGHRS and CDR2 is YFSETQ. CDR3 sequence reads: CASSLEGSGYNEQFF. CDR3 nucleotides: TGCGCCAGCAGCTTGGAGGGTAGCGGGTACAATGAGCAGTTCTTC.

The V call is TRBV7-2, the J call TRBJ2-7, with D perhaps TRBD1 or TRBD2 (6 bases each). Germline CDR1 is SGHTA and CDR2 is FQGNSA. The CDR3 is 16 residues long. V lost 5 bases, J lost 0 bases, and 17 bases lay in between. The CDR3 region is CASSVLGGALSYEQYF. The CDR3 DNA reads TGTGCCAGCAGCGTACTGGGGGGCGCCCTCTCCTACGAGCAGTACTTC.